This T cell receptor (beta chain) comes out of a study of CD8+CD57+ T cells in acquired aplastic anemia (dated by TCRdb to the late 2010s). In the study overall: On average, sorted CD4+ and CD8+ cells yielded approximately 3 ug of extracted DNA, with a range of roughly 0.18 to 27.4 ug. An average of approximately 10 million reads for CD4+ cells and approximately 12 million reads for CD8+ cells was obtained from healthy donor samples.

In the study, sorted CD4+ and CD8+ blood T cells from patients with severe aplastic anemia and from healthy subjects underwent deep sequencing of TCR repertoires. Ficoll-Paque density gradient centrifugation was used to isolate peripheral blood mononuclear cells. Before DNA extraction, CD4+ and CD8+ T cells were sorted with FACS or magnetic beads. Genomic DNA was used as template for profiling of TCR beta VDJ combinations and CDR3 sequences. TCR repertoire sequencing was run on an Illumina HiSeq 2000. Turning to the authors' computational methods: TRBV/TRBJ rearrangement plots, CDR3 size and DJ length profiles, and Simpson's diversity index were used to assess repertoires. The immunodominant clone was defined as the most abundant DNA sequence in deep sequencing data. CDR3 amino acid sequences were checked for sharing between subjects and were compared against published repertoires and the VDJdb database. TCRdb took the public reads, trimmed them with fastp at Q25, ran MiXCR for clone calling and kept in-frame beta chains. Merged by CDR3 protein, the rows form single entries marked with the most common genes and DNA. TCRdb, not the original authors, processed these V and J calls. The sample contains 55,000 to 80,000 distinct CDR3 sequences, almost 55% of them found a single time. The ten largest clones add up to roughly 8% of the sample.

Results the study describes overall, beyond this receptor: Between patients and healthy controls, no significant difference in CD8+ Simpson's diversity was found (P=0.060). Twenty-nine CD8+ CDR3 sequences were found in both patients and controls but appeared to be highly expressed in patients and within the immunodominant clones of the patients.

V is cut by 0 bases and J by 4 bases, and the space between the germline ends is 9 bases. From the germline V gene, CDR1 is MGHRA and CDR2 is YSYEKL. Inclusive of the bounding cysteine and phenylalanine, the CDR3 is 14 residues long. The entry retains the CDR3 DNA only, 42 bases that are in frame from base 1. This clonotype has ten or more counts. The specificity of this receptor is unknown. No much larger clonotype is one base removed from it; base qualities were not supplied. The source is a human donor in good health, serving as a control. Recombination joined TRBV4-1 with TRBJ1-2, with the D gene not clear enough to name. Sequenced: sorted CD4+, CD8+, or CD8+CD57+ T cells (not recorded which) from PBMCs. The CDR3 here reads CASSQESRFYGYTF. The sequenced DNA: TGCGCCAGCAGCCAAGAGTCCCGATTCTATGGCTACACCTTC.